This TCR beta chain was identified during a study of blood T cell repertoires in COVID-19. The wider study: From the United States, Italy and Spain came samples of acute and convalescent COVID-19. The analysed material was cDNA or gDNA that came from T cells, B-cell-depleted T cells, or PBMCs.

Patients at the Seattle site were enrolled during active infection and followed longitudinally. The V gene's germline CDR1 is MDHEN and CDR2 SYDVKM. There are 15 residues in the CDR3. V dropped 11 bases and J dropped 0 bases, with 19 bases sitting between them. Source study methods: Estimated nucleated cell counts came from reference gene primer amplification. This table comes from immunoSEQ multiplex PCR, and its TCRdb copy is limited to in-frame clones, with some not included. From that table come the V and J calls and clone size; the DNA was used to work out D and trimming. The table shows roughly 350,000 clones, with 87% occurring only once.

This rearrangement joins TRBV28 to TRBJ1-1; tentatively, D is TRBD1 (5 bases). This clonotype was obtained from a woman in her forties or fifties with COVID-19, enrolled during active disease. Sequenced: peripheral blood. Here the CDR3 reads CARPGCEPMNTEAFF. For the CDR3, the DNA is TGTGCCCGCCCAGGGTGCGAGCCTATGAACACTGAAGCTTTCTTT.